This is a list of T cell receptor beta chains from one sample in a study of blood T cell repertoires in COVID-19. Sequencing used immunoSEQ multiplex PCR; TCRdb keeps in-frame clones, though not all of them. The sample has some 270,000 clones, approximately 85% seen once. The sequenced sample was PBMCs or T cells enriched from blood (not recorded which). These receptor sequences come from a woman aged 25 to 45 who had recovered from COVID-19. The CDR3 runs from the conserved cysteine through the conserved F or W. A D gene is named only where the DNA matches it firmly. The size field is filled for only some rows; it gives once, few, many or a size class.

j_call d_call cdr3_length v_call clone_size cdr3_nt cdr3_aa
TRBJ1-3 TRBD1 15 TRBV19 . TGTGCCAGCCAGAGGACAGGCCGCTCTGGAAACACCATATATTTT CASQRTGRSGNTIYF
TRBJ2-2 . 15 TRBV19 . TGTGCCAGTAGTATAGATCAGTCCTACACCGGGGAGCTGTTTTTT CASSIDQSYTGELFF
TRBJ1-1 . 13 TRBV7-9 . TGTGCCAGCAGCTTAGCGGTCGGGAAAGAAGCTTTCTTT CASSLAVGKEAFF
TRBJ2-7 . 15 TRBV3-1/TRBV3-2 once TGTGCCAGCAGCCAGGCCGAGCAGGGGCCCTACGAGCAGTACTTC CASSQAEQGPYEQYF
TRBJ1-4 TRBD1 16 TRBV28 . TGTGCCAGCAGTTTATCTGAGACAGGGGTTAATGAAAAACTGTTTTTT CASSLSETGVNEKLFF
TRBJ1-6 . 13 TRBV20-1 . TGCAGTGCTAGTCAGGGAAGGGGTTCACCCCTCCACTTT CSASQGRGSPLHF
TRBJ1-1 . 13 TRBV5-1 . TGCGCCAGCAGCTTCGACAGAGACACTGAAGCTTTCTTT CASSFDRDTEAFF
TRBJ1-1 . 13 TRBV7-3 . TGTGCCAGCAGCCACGAAATCGGGGCTGAAGCTTTCTTT CASSHEIGAEAFF
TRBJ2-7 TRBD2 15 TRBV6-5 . TGTGCCAGCAGTTTTAACGGGGGGGCGGGCTACGAGCAGTACTTC CASSFNGGAGYEQYF
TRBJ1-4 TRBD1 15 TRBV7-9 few TGTGCCAGCAGCGGCGGACAGGGGGCACGGGAAAAACTGTTTTTT CASSGGQGAREKLFF
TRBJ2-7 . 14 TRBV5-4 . TGTGCCAGCAGCTTGGGGAGGGGTTCTTACGAGCAGTACTTC CASSLGRGSYEQYF
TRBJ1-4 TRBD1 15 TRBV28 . TGTGCCAGCAGTTTATTGCGGGACAGGGGTGAAAAACTGTTTTTT CASSLLRDRGEKLFF
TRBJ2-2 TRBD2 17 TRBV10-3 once TGTGCCACCGGGACTAGCGGGAGGGAGGCTAACACCGGGGAGCTGTTTTTT CATGTSGREANTGELFF
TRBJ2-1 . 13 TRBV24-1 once TGTGCCACCAGTGATCCAAGCATATACGCGCAGTTCTTC CATSDPSIYAQFF
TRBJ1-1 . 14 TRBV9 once TGTGCCAGCAGCGCTGTCGTCGGGAACACTGAAGCTTTCTTT CASSAVVGNTEAFF
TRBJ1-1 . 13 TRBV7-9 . TGTGCCAGCAGGGCAGGGAGGGACACTGAAGCTTTCTTT CASRAGRDTEAFF
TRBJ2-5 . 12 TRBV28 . TGTGCCAGCAGTTTAGCGGGAGAGACCCAGTACTTC CASSLAGETQYF
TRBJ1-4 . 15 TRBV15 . TGTGCCACCAGCCGAAATACAGGGCTTAATGAAAAACTGTTTTTT CATSRNTGLNEKLFF
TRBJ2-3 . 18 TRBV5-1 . TGCGCCAGCAGCTTGGGAGTACGTGCAGGACTAAACCCAGATACGCAGTATTTT CASSLGVRAGLNPDTQYF
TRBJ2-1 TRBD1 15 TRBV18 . TGTGCCAGCTCCGTCTGGGACAGGGGAGGTAATGAGCAGTTCTTC CASSVWDRGGNEQFF
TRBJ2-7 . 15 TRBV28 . TGTGCCAGCAGTGGCTTCCTCTCCAGCTCCTACGAGCAGTACTTC CASSGFLSSSYEQYF
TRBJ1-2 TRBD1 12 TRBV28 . TGTGCCAGCAGTTCAGGGGGACAAGGCTACACCTTC CASSSGGQGYTF
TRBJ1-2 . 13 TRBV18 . TGTGCCAGCTCACCAGACAGTAACTATGGCTACACCTTC CASSPDSNYGYTF
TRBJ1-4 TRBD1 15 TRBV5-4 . TGTGCCAGCAGCCCTGGGAGGACAGGGAACGAAAAACTGTTTTTT CASSPGRTGNEKLFF
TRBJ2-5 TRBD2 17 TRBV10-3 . TGTGCCATCAGCCGGACTAGCGGGAGTCGTTTATCAGAGACCCAGTACTTC CAISRTSGSRLSETQYF
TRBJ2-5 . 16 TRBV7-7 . TGTGCCAGCAGCTTATCAGCGACCCGCTTGGTGGAGACCCAGTACTTC CASSLSATRLVETQYF
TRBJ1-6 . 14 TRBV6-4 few TGTGCCAGCAGTCGGGACTTCGTGGGCTCACCCCTCCACTTT CASSRDFVGSPLHF
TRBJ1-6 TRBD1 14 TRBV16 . TGTGCCAGCAGCAAGTTTGACAGGGATTCACCCCTCCACTTT CASSKFDRDSPLHF
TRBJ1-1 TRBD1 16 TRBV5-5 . TGTGCCAGCAGCTTGGCCCCAAGGACAGGGAGCACTGAAGCTTTCTTT CASSLAPRTGSTEAFF
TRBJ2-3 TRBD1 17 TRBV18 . TGTGCCAGCTCAGCTATACAAGGGGGCGCAGGCACAGATACGCAGTATTTT CASSAIQGGAGTDTQYF
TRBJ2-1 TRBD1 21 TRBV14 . TGTGCCAGCAGCCAAACACCCCCCTGGGACAGGGAACGGTTGCTCTACAATGAGCAGTTCTTC CASSQTPPWDRERLLYNEQFF
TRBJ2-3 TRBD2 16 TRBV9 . TGTGCCAGCAGCGTAGATGTAGCGGGTAGCACAGATACGCAGTATTTT CASSVDVAGSTDTQYF
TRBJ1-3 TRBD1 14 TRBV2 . TGTGCCAGCACCCCCGGGGGACAGGGAAACACCATATATTTT CASTPGGQGNTIYF
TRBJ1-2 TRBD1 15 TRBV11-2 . TGTGCCAGCAGCTCTCGGACAGGGAGAAACTATGGCTACACCTTC CASSSRTGRNYGYTF
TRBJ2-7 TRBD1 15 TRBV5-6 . TGTGCCAGCAGCTACACCGGGACAGCCAGGTTGGAGCAGTACTTC CASSYTGTARLEQYF
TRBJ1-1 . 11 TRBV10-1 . TGCCACCTTACCGGGAACACTGAAGCTTTCTTT CHLTGNTEAFF
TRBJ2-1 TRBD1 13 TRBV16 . TGTGCCAGCAGCCAAGAAGGGGGCAGTGAGCAGTTCTTC CASSQEGGSEQFF
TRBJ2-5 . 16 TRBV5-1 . TGCGCCAGCAGCTCATCAGGGAGGCGATTACAAGAGACCCAGTACTTC CASSSSGRRLQETQYF
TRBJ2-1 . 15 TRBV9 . TGTGCCAGCACCCGAGGCGGGGGCCCGTACAATGAGCAGTTCTTC CASTRGGGPYNEQFF
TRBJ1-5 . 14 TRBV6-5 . TGTGCCAGCAGTTACTCAGGGGGCAATCAGCCCCAGCATTTT CASSYSGGNQPQHF
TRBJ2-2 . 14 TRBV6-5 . TGTGCCAGCGTTGGAGGGGCCAACACCGGGGAGCTGTTTTTT CASVGGANTGELFF
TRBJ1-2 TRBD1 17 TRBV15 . TGTGCCACCAGCAGAGATCAGGGGGTTCTCACCCCCGATGGCTACACCTTC CATSRDQGVLTPDGYTF